This record looks at one TCR beta chain sequence and its context. The data stem from a study of blood T cell repertoires in COVID-19. Study-wide background: From the United States, Italy and Spain came samples of acute and convalescent COVID-19. T cells, B-cell-depleted T cells, or PBMCs provided the cDNA or gDNA that served as material.

In the original processing: For nucleated cells, counts were estimated from reference gene primer amplification. TCRdb's table, derived via immunoSEQ multiplex PCR, lists solely in-frame clones and lacks some. V and J calls and clone size are given by that table; D and trimming were obtained from the DNA. The data contain about 200,000 clones, more than 70% of them singletons. Germline V gene lookup returns CDR1 ENHRY and CDR2 SYGVKD. The V gene lost 0 bases and the J gene lost 7 bases, with 6 bases spanning the gap. This CDR3 has 12 residues. Sequencing was performed on peripheral blood. V gene TRBV10-3 combines with J gene TRBJ1-1; D uncertain. The sequence came from a man between 45 and 60 years old with COVID-19, enrolled during active disease. The CDR3 region is CAISESGGEAFF. The DNA of the CDR3 is TGTGCCATCAGTGAGTCTGGCGGTGAAGCTTTCTTT.